The entry below describes one T cell receptor (beta chain). No antigen is known for it. The entry originates in a study of beta chain features in type 1 diabetes. General study results and limits: A cDNA-based sequencing approach could over-represent cells with high TCR expression. Whether HLA type influences TCRB rearrangement remained unresolved here. PCR could preferentially amplify shorter templates, alike in patients and controls.

Sequenced material consisted of expressed TCRB transcripts (all of the isolated RNA was reverse transcribed). Sequencing was performed with immunoSEQ multiplex PCR; in TCRdb, only in-frame clones are kept and a portion is missing. The sample includes some 5,000 clones, under 85% seen only once; the top ten take less than 2.5%. The CDR3 runs to 15 residues. V was trimmed by 2 bases and J by 5 bases, leaving 14 bases between them. In germline, CDR1 is MNHEY, CDR2 SVGAGI. The sequenced material came from Tregs from blood. The sequence was obtained from a young man in good health. This chain links TRBV6-5 with TRBJ2-3; tentative D call: TRBD2 (6 bases). The CDR3 DNA reads as TGTGCCAGCAGTTACCGGGGCGGGGCGGTAGATACGCAGTATTTT. Protein product: CASSYRGGAVDTQYF.